The rows below give T cell receptor beta chains drawn from one sample of a study of blood T cell repertoires in COVID-19. Profiling relied on immunoSEQ multiplex PCR, and the TCRdb table lists in-frame clones only, not all of them. Here the sample spans tens of thousands of clones, 75% to 90% being singletons. Sequencing was performed on peripheral blood. These receptors were collected from a woman aged 50 to 65 with active COVID-19. Each CDR3 is given with its conserved first and last residue. The D gene is left open where the match is weak. Rows give clone size only sometimes, using once, few, many, or a class for an expanded clone.

TRBV6-5	TRBJ2-3	-	-	CASSSGTDTQYF	TGTGCCAGCAGTTCGGGCACAGATACGCAGTATTTT
TRBV28	TRBJ2-7	-	-	CASNLDTYSYEQYF	TGTGCCAGCAATCTTGACACTTACTCCTACGAGCAGTACTTC
TRBV6-5	TRBJ2-3	-	-	CASREGAGTDTQYF	TGTGCCAGCAGGGAGGGAGCGGGCACAGATACGCAGTATTTT
TRBV15	TRBJ2-1	-	-	CATSREVGEQFF	TGTGCCACCAGCAGAGAGGTCGGTGAGCAGTTCTTC
TRBV6-6	TRBJ2-3	TRBD1	-	CASSLQGAGTDTQYF	TGTGCCAGCAGTCTACAGGGGGCGGGCACAGATACGCAGTATTTT
TRBV7-7	TRBJ1-1	-	-	CASSSDRNTEAFF	TGTGCTAGCAGCTCAGACAGGAACACTGAAGCTTTCTTT
TRBV6-2/TRBV6-3	TRBJ1-2	TRBD1	-	CASSWGQFGYTF	TGTGCCAGCAGTTGGGGACAGTTTGGCTACACCTTC
TRBV19	TRBJ2-3	-	-	CASSIDRGIPGTDTQYF	TGTGCCAGTAGTATAGATCGTGGCATTCCTGGCACAGATACGCAGTATTTT
TRBV9	TRBJ2-1	TRBD2	-	CASSPRLASRNNEQFF	TGTGCCAGCAGCCCCCGACTAGCGTCAAGGAACAATGAGCAGTTCTTC
TRBV13	TRBJ1-4	TRBD1	-	CASTRDRVNEKLFF	TGTGCCAGCACCAGGGACAGGGTGAACGAAAAACTGTTTTTT
TRBV7-2	TRBJ2-7	TRBD2	few	CASSLRTSETYEQYF	TGTGCCAGCAGCTTACGGACTAGCGAGACCTACGAGCAGTACTTC
TRBV7-2	TRBJ2-7	-	-	CASSFNSYEQYF	TGTGCCAGCAGCTTTAATTCTTACGAGCAGTACTTC
TRBV7-7	TRBJ2-1	TRBD2	-	CASSANPGLANNEQFF	TGTGCTAGCAGCGCGAATCCGGGACTAGCTAACAATGAGCAGTTCTTC
TRBV27	TRBJ2-6	TRBD1	-	CASSARGPSGANVLTF	TGTGCCAGCAGTGCCAGGGGGCCCTCTGGGGCCAACGTCCTGACTTTC
TRBV11-2	TRBJ1-1	-	once	CASSPQQGLAEAFF	TGTGCCAGCAGCCCGCAACAGGGTCTCGCTGAAGCTTTCTTT
TRBV5-1	TRBJ2-5	TRBD1	-	CASSPGQGGETQYF	TGCGCCAGCAGCCCAGGACAGGGCGGAGAGACCCAGTACTTC
TRBV18	TRBJ1-4	TRBD1	-	CASSPSVTGDSKLFF	TGTGCCAGCTCACCATCCGTCACAGGGGATTCAAAACTGTTTTTT
TRBV12-2	TRBJ2-3	-	once	CASRLGCSGTTPDTQYF	TGTGCAAGTCGCTTGGGATGTAGCGGGACTACTCCAGATACGCAGTATTTT
TRBV9	TRBJ2-7	TRBD2	-	CASSVVSSGSSEQYF	TGTGCCAGCAGCGTAGTTTCGAGCGGGAGTTCCGAGCAGTACTTC
TRBV3-1/TRBV3-2	TRBJ1-2	-	-	CASSQETGAWGYTF	TGTGCCAGCAGCCAAGAAACGGGAGCTTGGGGCTACACCTTC
TRBV4-1	TRBJ2-7	TRBD2	-	CASSLEHSGSGEQYF	TGCGCCAGCAGCCTTGAACATAGCGGGAGTGGCGAGCAGTACTTC
TRBV3-1/TRBV3-2	TRBJ1-1	-	-	CASSHRDTEAFF	TGTGCCAGCAGCCACCGGGACACTGAAGCTTTCTTT
TRBV18	TRBJ2-3	TRBD1	-	CASSLKRGQGMGDTQYF	TGTGCCAGCTCACTGAAGCGGGGACAGGGAATGGGAGATACGCAGTATTTT
TRBV20-1	TRBJ2-3	-	-	CSASVAAADTQYF	TGCAGTGCTAGTGTTGCGGCTGCAGATACGCAGTATTTT
TRBV6-1	TRBJ2-1	TRBD1	-	CASSERQGDSYNEQFF	TGTGCCAGCAGTGAACGGCAGGGGGACTCCTACAATGAGCAGTTCTTC
TRBV5-1	TRBJ2-2	-	-	CASNRGAPGELFF	TGCGCCAGCAATCGGGGGGCGCCCGGGGAGCTGTTTTTT
TRBV15	TRBJ2-5	TRBD1	-	CATQPGQGARETQYF	TGTGCCACCCAACCGGGACAGGGGGCAAGAGAGACCCAGTACTTC
TRBV12-3/TRBV12-4	TRBJ1-1	-	few	CASSPDTYTEAFF	TGTGCCAGCAGTCCTGATACTTACACTGAAGCTTTCTTT
TRBV19	TRBJ1-2	TRBD1	-	CASNDSPGQGYGYTF	TGTGCCAGTAACGATAGCCCGGGACAGGGATATGGCTACACCTTC
TRBV24-1	TRBJ2-1	TRBD2	-	CATSDFGLASNEQFF	TGTGCCACCAGTGATTTTGGACTAGCCAGTAATGAGCAGTTCTTC
TRBV24-1	TRBJ1-1	-	few	CATSDFLELRGRDTEAFF	TGTGCCACCAGTGATTTTCTGGAGTTGCGGGGGCGGGACACTGAAGCTTTCTTT
TRBV2	TRBJ1-2	-	-	CASSEALLESSNYGYTF	TGTGCCAGCAGTGAAGCGCTTCTGGAGAGCTCAAACTATGGCTACACCTTC
TRBV7-9	TRBJ2-7	TRBD1	-	CASSPGIRGTGDYEQYF	TGTGCCAGCAGCCCTGGTATTAGGGGGACAGGGGATTACGAGCAGTACTTC
TRBV2	TRBJ1-2	-	-	CASSQGQIYGYTF	TGTGCCAGCAGTCAAGGACAGATTTATGGCTACACCTTC
TRBV29-1	TRBJ2-7	TRBD1	-	CSVEDRGQGYEQYF	TGCAGCGTTGAAGATCGAGGACAGGGATACGAGCAGTACTTC
TRBV11-2	TRBJ1-6	-	-	CASIGAYNSPLHF	TGTGCCTCGATAGGAGCCTATAATTCACCCCTCCACTTT
TRBV5-6	TRBJ1-5	-	-	CASSRSGQSQHF	TGTGCCAGCAGCCGCAGCGGACAGTCCCAGCATTTT
TRBV27	TRBJ2-3	-	-	CASSLSTVTTDTQYF	TGTGCCAGCAGTTTATCCACAGTTACCACAGATACGCAGTATTTT
TRBV24-1	TRBJ2-1	TRBD2	-	CATSRLAGGAVGEQFF	TGTGCCACCAGTAGGTTAGCGGGAGGGGCGGTTGGGGAGCAGTTCTTC
TRBV10-3	TRBJ1-1	TRBD1	-	CAIRGDRQNTEAFF	TGTGCCATCAGGGGGGACAGGCAGAACACTGAAGCTTTCTTT
TRBV5-1	TRBJ2-2	TRBD2	-	CASSLAGTSGTGELFF	TGCGCCAGCAGCTTGGCCGGGACTAGCGGGACCGGGGAGCTGTTTTTT
TRBV19	TRBJ2-7	TRBD2	-	CASSMRAAGLDEQYF	TGTGCCAGTAGTATGCGGGCAGCGGGATTGGACGAGCAGTACTTC
TRBV9	TRBJ1-3	-	-	CASSVGAGNSGNTIYF	TGTGCCAGCAGCGTAGGAGCCGGGAACTCTGGAAACACCATATATTTT
TRBV2	TRBJ2-7	-	-	CASSEVGSYEQYF	TGTGCCAGCAGTGAAGTGGGCAGCTACGAGCAGTACTTC